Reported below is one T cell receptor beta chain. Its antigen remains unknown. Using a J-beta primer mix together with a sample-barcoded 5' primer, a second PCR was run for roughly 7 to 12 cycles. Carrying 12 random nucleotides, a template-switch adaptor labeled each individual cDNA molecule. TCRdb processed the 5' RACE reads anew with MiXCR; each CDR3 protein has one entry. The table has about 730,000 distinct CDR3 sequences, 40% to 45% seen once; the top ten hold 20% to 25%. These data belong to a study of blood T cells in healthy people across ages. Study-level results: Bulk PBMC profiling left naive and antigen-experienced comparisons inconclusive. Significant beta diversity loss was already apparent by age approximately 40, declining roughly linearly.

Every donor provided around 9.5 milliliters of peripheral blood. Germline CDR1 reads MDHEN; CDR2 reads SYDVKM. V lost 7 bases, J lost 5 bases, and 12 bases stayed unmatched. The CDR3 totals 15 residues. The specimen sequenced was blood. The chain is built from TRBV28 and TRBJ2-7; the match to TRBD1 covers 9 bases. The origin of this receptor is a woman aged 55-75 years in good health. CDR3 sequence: CASTVSTGGRDEQYF. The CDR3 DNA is TGTGCCAGCACGGTTTCAACAGGGGGCCGGGACGAGCAGTACTTC.